This T cell receptor beta chain is from a study of PD-1 blockade in mismatch repair-deficient tumors. Whole-study context: All were previously treated, progressing patients with 12 mismatch repair-deficient cancer types.

Every patient had mismatch repair deficiency by PCR or immunohistochemistry. TCR sequencing covered three patients who responded to pembrolizumab. The CDR3 is 12 residues long. Germline V gives CDR1 SQVTM, CDR2 ANQGSEA. The V gene end was trimmed by 6 bases and the J gene end by 6 bases; junction bases not matched to a gene: 3. General study points: Tumor-resident clones, often absent from pretreatment blood, expanded after pembrolizumab and then contracted.

This clone was found once. Its target is not known. Libraries were prepared by immunoSEQ multiplex PCR; TCRdb keeps only in-frame clonotypes and omits some of them. This sample has 38,000 or so clones; roughly 85% occur once, and the top ten carry approximately 3.6%. This receptor was identified in an adult with mismatch repair-deficient cancer. This chain uses TRBV29-1 with TRBJ2-1; 9 nucleotides match TRBD1. Sequenced here: peripheral blood, sampled around 75 weeks after starting pembrolizumab. This CDR3 reads CSVPGQGNEQFF. The CDR3 DNA is TGCAGCGTCCCGGGACAGGGCAATGAGCAGTTCTTC.